The entry below describes one T cell receptor beta chain. What it recognizes is unknown. This entry belongs to a study of cytomegalovirus exposure and HLA in healthy donors. The PCR was carried out with 60 Vbeta primers and 13 Jbeta primers. Libraries were prepared by immunoSEQ multiplex PCR; TCRdb keeps only in-frame clonotypes and omits some of them. Of some 140,000 clones in the sample, under 10% were seen once. Notes on the study in general: Earlier analysis looked at TCR beta V segments, and most were productive about 87% or about 30% of the time.

The sequence derives from a woman in her forties in good health and CMV-seropositive. The specimen was PBMCs.

The CDR3 DNA reads as TGTGCCAGCCTTTCCCTGGGACAGGGGGCCGGGGAGCTGTTTTTT. Translated, it gives CASLSLGQGAGELFF. This chain links TRBV27 with TRBJ2-2; 11 positions agree with TRBD1. This CDR3 is 15 amino acids long. After removal of 8 bases from V and 6 bases from J, the junction contained 8 bases not matched to a gene. Per germline, CDR1 MNHEY and CDR2 SMNVEV (reference sequence).